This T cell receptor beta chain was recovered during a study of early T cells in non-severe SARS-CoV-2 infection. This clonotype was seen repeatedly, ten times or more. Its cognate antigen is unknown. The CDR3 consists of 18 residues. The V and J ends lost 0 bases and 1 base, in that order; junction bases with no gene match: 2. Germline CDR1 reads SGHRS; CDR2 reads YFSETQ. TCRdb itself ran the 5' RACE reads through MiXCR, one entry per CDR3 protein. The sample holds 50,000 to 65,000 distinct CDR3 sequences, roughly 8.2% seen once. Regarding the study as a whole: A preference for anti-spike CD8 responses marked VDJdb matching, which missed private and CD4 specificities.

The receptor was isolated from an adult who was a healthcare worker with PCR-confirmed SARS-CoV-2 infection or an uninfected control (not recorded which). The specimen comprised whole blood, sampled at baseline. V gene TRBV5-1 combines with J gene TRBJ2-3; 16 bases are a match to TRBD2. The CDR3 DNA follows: TGCGCCAGCAGCTTGGATGGGACTAGCGGGAGGGGCACAGATACGCAGTATTTT. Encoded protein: CASSLDGTSGRGTDTQYF.